The source of this TCR beta chain is a study of CD8+ T cells in alopecia areata. A single count supports this clone. As to treatment: oral pan-JAK inhibitor, 5-10 mg twice daily. Punch biopsies of lesional scalp, plus peripheral blood, were taken from alopecia areata patients. Extracted RNA was reverse transcribed, and the resulting cDNA served as sequencing template. Here immunoSEQ multiplex PCR was the method, and the copy in TCRdb shows in-frame clones only, minus some. The sample has over 100,000 clones, around 53% seen once. Here the sequenced sample was CD8+ T cells sorted from blood, taken at week 24, from a patient treated with tofacitinib. This clonotype was sampled from a human donor with alopecia areata.

The CDR3 reads CAWSKLTSGVSGNEQFF. The CDR3 region has the DNA TGTGCCTGGAGCAAGCTGACTAGCGGGGTGTCGGGTAATGAGCAGTTCTTC. The chain links TRBV30 to TRBJ2-1, with TRBD2 matching 11 bases. The ends lost 3 bases at V and 7 bases at J; junction bases unmatched: 14. Germline CDR1 reads GTSNPN; CDR2 reads SVGIG (reference sequence). The CDR3 is 17 residues long.